The T cell receptor beta chain described here comes from a study of CD8 T cells in Susac syndrome (dated by TCRdb to the late 2010s). Regarding the study in general: Repertoire sequencing was used to test whether CD8+ T cell activation and differentiation in Susac syndrome was antigen driven.

High-throughput TCR beta sequencing profiled peripheral blood CD8+ and CD4+ T cells from healthy donors, Susac syndrome patients and multiple sclerosis patients. Healthy donors were age- and sex-matched controls. Bulk CD8+ and CD4+ T cells were purified by magnetic negative isolation, while CD8+ TEMRA cells were enriched using FACS. Blood was drawn into EDTA tubes, processed within 24 hours, and PBMCs were isolated by density gradient centrifugation. PBMCs intended for TCR sequencing were cryopreserved in liquid nitrogen and were subsequently thawed in a 37 degrees C water bath. Purity of sorted or isolated CD4+, CD8+ and CD8+ TEMRA cells was at least 90%. V lost 4 bases and J lost 10 bases; the stretch between them is 15 bases long. From the cysteine up to the phenylalanine, the CDR3 has a length of 14 residues. Of the read, only the CDR3 DNA is kept; its 42 bases are in frame from base 1. The germline V gene (reference sequence) sets CDR1 to SGHNT and CDR2 to YYREEE.

Findings and caveats that apply to the study as a whole: The study acknowledged that relatively few individuals were included in the TCR sequencing and HLA analysis.

Note on this clonotype: Its antigen remains unidentified. Base quality data are lacking; no much larger clone is found one base away.

RNA was extracted using the RNeasy kit, and roughly 0.5 to 1 microgram was reverse transcribed with random hexamers. The immunoSEQ multiplex PCR assay, covering 54 Vbeta and 13 Jbeta segments, was used to amplify TCR beta CDR3 regions. Bias from PCR amplification was corrected by using a synthetic template baseline for primer optimization and for computational correction. As for the original processing: Only productive sequences were kept, with reads annotated to V, D and J genes according to IMGT and analyzed in immunoSEQ Analyzer. To calculate clonality, Shannon entropy was normalized by log2 of the number of productive unique sequences and then subtracted from one. For each patient and control, public and private clones were evaluated among the 100 most prevalent clones. A clone was defined as Susac-specific if it was absent from the healthy and MS cohorts, from around 960 published viral clones and from other ImmuneACCESS disease sequences. The public reads were reanalyzed by TCRdb: fastp trimming at Q25, MiXCR alignment, in-frame beta chains only. Every distinct CDR3 protein forms one entry, paired with its most common genes and DNA. The V and J calls were determined by TCRdb, not by the authors. The sample table records 150,000 to 200,000 distinct CDR3 sequences; 90% to 95% of these occur just once. The ten largest clonotypes hold about 0.13% of the sample.

Rearrangement joined TRBV5-4 to TRBJ1-6; no D gene call is confident. Sequenced input: CD4+ T cells from PBMCs. The sequence was collected from a human donor in good health. The base sequence is TGTGCCAGCAGCCCCGGTGGGGTCGGCTCACCCCTCCACTTT. This yields the protein CASSPGGVGSPLHF.